The source of this T cell receptor (beta chain) is a study of identifying expanded T cells in peripheral blood. Concerning this clone itself: Its target is not known.

Collection occurred without any documented infections or immune events in donors. Study results and caveats: Clone count variance between roughly 2-week samples rose with total template count.

Some clones are missing from TCRdb's copy, which holds only in-frame ones; the method was immunoSEQ multiplex PCR. This table has tens of thousands of clones, approximately 85% appearing once. Trimming removed 10 bases from V and 5 bases from J, with 9 bases in between. The germline gives CDR1 MNHNS, CDR2 SASEGT. This CDR3 region has 11 residues. The chain is built from TRBV6-1 and TRBJ1-5; D gene unclear. This TCR derives from a person aged 18 to 70 in good health. Sequences were obtained from blood. Written as DNA, the CDR3 is TGTGCCACCGGCCGTGATCAGCCCCAGCATTTT. Its translation: CATGRDQPQHF.